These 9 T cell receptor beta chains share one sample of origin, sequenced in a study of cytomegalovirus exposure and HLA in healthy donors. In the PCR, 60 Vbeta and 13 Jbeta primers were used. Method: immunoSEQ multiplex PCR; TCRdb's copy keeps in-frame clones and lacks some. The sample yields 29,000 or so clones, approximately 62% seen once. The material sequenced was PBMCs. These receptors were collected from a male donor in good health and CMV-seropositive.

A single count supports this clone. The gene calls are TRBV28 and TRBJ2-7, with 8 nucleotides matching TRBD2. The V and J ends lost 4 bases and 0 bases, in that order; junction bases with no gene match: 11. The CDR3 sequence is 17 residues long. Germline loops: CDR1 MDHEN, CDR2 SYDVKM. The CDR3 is CASSSPYQRGLSYEQYF. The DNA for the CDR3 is TGTGCCAGCAGTTCCCCCTATCAGCGGGGGCTCTCCTACGAGCAGTACTTC.

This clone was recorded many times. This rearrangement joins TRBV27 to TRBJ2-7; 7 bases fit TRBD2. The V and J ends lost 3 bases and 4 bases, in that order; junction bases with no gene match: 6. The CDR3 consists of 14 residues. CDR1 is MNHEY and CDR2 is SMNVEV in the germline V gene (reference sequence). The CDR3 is CASSFAAGPYEQYF. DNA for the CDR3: TGTGCCAGCAGTTTCGCAGCGGGACCATACGAGCAGTACTTC.

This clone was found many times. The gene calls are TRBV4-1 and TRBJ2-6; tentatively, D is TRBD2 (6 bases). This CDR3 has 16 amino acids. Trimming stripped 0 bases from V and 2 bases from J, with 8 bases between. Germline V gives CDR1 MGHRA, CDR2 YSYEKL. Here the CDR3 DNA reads TGCGCCAGCAGCCAAGATCGGGGGACTGGGGCCAACGTCCTGACTTTC. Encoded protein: CASSQDRGTGANVLTF.

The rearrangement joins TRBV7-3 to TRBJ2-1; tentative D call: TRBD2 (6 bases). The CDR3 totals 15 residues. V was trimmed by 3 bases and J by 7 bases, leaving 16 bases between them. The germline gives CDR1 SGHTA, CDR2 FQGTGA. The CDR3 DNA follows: TGTGCCAGCAGCTTTCATCCGGCTGGAGGGAATGAGCAGTTCTTC. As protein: CASSFHPAGGNEQFF.

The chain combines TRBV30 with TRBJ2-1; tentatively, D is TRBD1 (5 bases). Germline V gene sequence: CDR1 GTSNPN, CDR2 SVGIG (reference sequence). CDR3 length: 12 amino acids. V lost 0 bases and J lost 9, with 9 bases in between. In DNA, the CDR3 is TGTGCCTGGAGTGTGGGGCACCCTGAGCAGTTCTTC. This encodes CAWSVGHPEQFF.

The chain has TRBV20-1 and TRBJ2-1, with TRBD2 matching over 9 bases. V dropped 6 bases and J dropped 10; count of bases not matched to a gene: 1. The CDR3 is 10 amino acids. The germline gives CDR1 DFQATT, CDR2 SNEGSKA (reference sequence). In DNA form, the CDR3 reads TGCAGTGCCCTAGCGGGAGAGCAGTTCTTC. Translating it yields CSALAGEQFF.

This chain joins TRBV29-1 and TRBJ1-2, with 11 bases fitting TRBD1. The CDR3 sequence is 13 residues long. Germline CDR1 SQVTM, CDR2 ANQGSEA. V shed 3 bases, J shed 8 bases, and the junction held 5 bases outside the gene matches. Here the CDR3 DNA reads TGCAGCGTTGACGCGGACAGGGGGCGCGGCTACACCTTC. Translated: CSVDADRGRGYTF.

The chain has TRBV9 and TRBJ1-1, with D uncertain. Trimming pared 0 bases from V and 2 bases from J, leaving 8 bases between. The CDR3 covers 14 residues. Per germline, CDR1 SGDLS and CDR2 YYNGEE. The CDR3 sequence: CASSVAQANTEAFF. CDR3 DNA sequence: TGTGCCAGCAGCGTAGCGCAGGCTAACACTGAAGCTTTCTTT.

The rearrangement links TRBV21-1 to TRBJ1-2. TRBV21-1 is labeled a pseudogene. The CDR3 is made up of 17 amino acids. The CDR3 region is CASSKALGAGGSVGYTF. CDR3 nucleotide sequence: TGTGCCAGCAGCAAAGCCTTGGGCGCGGGAGGGTCAGTTGGCTACACCTTC.